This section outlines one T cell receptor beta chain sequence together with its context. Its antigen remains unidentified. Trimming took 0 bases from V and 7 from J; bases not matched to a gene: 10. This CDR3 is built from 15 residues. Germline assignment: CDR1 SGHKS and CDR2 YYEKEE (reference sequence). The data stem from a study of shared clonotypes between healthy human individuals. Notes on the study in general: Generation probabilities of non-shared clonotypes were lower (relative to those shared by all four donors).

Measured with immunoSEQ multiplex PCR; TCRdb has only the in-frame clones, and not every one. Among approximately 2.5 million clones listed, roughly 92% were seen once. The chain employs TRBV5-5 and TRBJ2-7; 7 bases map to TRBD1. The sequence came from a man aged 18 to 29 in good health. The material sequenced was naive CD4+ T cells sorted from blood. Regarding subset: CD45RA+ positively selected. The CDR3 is CASSLVGTASGEQYF. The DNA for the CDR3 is TGTGCCAGCAGCTTGGTGGGGACAGCCTCGGGTGAGCAGTACTTC.